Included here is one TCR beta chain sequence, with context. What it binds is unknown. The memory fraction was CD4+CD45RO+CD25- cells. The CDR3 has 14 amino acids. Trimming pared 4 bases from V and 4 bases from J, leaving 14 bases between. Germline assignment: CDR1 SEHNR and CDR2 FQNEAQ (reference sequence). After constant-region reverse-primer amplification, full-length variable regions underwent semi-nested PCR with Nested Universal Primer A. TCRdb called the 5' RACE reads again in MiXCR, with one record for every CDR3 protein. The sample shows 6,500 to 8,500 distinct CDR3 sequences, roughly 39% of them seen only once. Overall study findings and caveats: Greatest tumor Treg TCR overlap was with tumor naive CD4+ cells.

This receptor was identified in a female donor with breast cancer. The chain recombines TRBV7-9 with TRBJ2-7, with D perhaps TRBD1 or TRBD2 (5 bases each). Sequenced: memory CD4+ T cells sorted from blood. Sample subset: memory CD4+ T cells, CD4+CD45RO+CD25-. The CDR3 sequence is CASSSGTHRYEQYF. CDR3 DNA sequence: TGTGCCAGCAGCTCTGGGACGCACAGATACGAGCAGTACTTC. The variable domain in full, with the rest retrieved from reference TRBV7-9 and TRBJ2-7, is DTGVSQNPRHKITKRGQNVTFRCDPISEHNRLYWYRQTLGQGPEFLTYFQNEAQLEKSRLLSDRFSAERPKGSFSTLEIQRTEQGDSAMYLCASSSGTHRYEQYFGPGTRLTVT.